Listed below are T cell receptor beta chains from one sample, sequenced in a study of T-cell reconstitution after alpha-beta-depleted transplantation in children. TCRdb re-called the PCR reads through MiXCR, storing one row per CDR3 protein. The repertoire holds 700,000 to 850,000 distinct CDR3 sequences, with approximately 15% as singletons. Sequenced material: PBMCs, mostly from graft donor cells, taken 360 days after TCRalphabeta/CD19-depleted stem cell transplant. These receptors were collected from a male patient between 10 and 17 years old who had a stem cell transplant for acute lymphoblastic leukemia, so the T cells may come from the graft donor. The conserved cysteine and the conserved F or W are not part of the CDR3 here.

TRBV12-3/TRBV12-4	ASSFTGAYGYT
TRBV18	ASSPPDRGYYGYT
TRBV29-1	SVVQYSYEQY
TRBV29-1	SVVGKSYEQY
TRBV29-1	SVRRGVQETQY
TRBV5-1	ASSLGAFIQVHEQF
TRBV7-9	ASSLATGGNQPQH
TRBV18	ASSPPGKGAGYEQY
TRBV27	ATKGHLDYGYT
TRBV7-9	ASSPTSF
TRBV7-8	ASSSTSETQY
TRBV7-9	ASSLSTGYEQY
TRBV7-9	ASSFFTPKGAYEQY
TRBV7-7	ASSFSGTPSQETQY
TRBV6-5	ASSYSVRNEQF
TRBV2	ASIQVYGELF
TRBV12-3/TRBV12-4	ASSRLRVAVLRGHEQY
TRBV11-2	ASSLDGSGLRRQANYGYT
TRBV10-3	AIGKDRDYEQY
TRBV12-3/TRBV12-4	ASKYSATNTEAF
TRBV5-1	ASSFFTEYNEQF
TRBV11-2	ASSRTSTLSGANVLT
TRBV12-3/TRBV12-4	ASSSLRVLYNEQF
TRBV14	ASTTLAGGIGELF
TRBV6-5	ASSYGLGSGELF
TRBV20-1	SAGLAGGYNEQF
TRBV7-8	ASSLRPGTETQY
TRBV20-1	SATTDRANTEAF
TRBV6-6	ASTPQGLTIY
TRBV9	ASSNWGELNEQF
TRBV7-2	ASSLVGSDDQPQH
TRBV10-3	AIRGETGGHEQF
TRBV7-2	ASSLAWGNSYEQY
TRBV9	ASSVRQGIADTQY
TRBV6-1	ASSPKPGLGYNEQF
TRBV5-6	ASSFIGVGNGYT
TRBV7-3	ASRWGHNTGELF
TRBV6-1	ASSQVPGLATDTQY
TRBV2	ASRYLAPGGRVPGANVLT
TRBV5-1	ASSLGTSGINTDTQY
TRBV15	ATSSTRNQETQY
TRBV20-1	SARTRGPYEQF
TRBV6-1	ASNPGLAGNPEF
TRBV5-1	ASSLVAGTGYGYT
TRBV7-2	ASSSHGEGGLNEQY
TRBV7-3	ASSLVRTGGGNTIY
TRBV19	ASTSNNHQPQH
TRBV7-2	ASSLVAAWMRDTQY
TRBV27	ASSPEQGAGANVLT
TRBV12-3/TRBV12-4	ASSLRIKTASYEQY
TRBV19	ASSIDWQADTQY
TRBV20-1	SARGRRIKNIQY
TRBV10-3	AISESVGNTEAF
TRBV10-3	AIRRGGGSTDTQY
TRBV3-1	ASSWAPGNYEQY
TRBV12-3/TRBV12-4	ASSLTDGKQEAF
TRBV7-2	ASSLVFGSDKYEQY
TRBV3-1	ASSKGLAGGSQETQY
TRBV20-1	SAPPGQY